This TCR beta chain was observed in a study of T cell responses to AZD1222 COVID-19 vaccine. This CDR3 has 15 residues. Looked up from germline, CDR1 is SQVTM and CDR2 is ANQGSEA. The J segment lost 3 bases and the V segment lost 3 bases, leaving 8 bases of the junction unmatched. Assay used: immunoSEQ multiplex PCR; TCRdb lists only in-frame clones, some missing. The sample records about 67,000 clones, roughly 84% being singletons. This clone was seen ten or more times. V and J are TRBV29-1 and TRBJ2-1, with 7 positions matching TRBD1. The sample here was peripheral blood, taken on day 0 of AZD1222 vaccination. The receptor was derived from an adult in good health. CDR3 sequence (DNA): TGCAGCGTTGAGTTCCTGGCAGGGGGCTACAATGAGCAGTTCTTC. Translated, it gives CSVEFLAGGYNEQFF.